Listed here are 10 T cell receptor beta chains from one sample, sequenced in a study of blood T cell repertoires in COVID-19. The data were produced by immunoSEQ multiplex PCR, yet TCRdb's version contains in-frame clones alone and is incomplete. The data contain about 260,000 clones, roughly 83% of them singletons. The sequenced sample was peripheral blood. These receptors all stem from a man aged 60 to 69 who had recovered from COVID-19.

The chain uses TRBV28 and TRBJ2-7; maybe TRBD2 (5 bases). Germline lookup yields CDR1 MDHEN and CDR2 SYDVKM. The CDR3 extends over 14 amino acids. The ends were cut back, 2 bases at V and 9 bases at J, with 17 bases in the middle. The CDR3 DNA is TGTGCCAGCAGTTTAGTAAGCGGAGCTACGCCGCAGTACTTC. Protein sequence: CASSLVSGATPQYF.

CDR3 nucleotides: TGTGCCAGCAGTGAGTTAACTAGCGGAGCCTACGAGCAGTACTTC. Translation gives CASSELTSGAYEQYF. The chain employs TRBV28 and TRBJ2-7, with 8 positions matching TRBD2. This CDR3 has 15 amino acids. V lost 5 bases, J lost 2 bases, and 8 bases stayed unmatched. Germline V lookup: CDR1 MDHEN, CDR2 SYDVKM. Looking up the rest from reference TRBV28 and TRBJ2-7 gives the full variable domain: DVKVTQSSRYLVKRTGEKVFLECVQDMDHENMFWYRQDPGLGLRLIYFSYDVKMKEKGDIPEGYSVSREKKERFSLILESASTNQTSMYLCASSELTSGAYEQYFGPGTRLTVT.

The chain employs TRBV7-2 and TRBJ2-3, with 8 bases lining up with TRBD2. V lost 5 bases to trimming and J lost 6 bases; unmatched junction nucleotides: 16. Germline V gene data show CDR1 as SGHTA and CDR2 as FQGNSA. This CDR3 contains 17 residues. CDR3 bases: TGTGCCAGCAGCCGTACGGGGGCGGGGGGACCCTCGGATACGCAGTATTTT. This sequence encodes CASSRTGAGGPSDTQYF.

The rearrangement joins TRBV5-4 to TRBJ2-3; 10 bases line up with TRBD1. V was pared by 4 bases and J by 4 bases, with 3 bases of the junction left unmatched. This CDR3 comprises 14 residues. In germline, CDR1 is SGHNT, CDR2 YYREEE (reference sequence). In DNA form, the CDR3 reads TGTGCCAGCAGCCCGGGACAGGGGTCAGATACGCAGTATTTT. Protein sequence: CASSPGQGSDTQYF.

The CDR3 sequence: CASSSGTGGADTQYF. DNA for the CDR3: TGTGCCAGCAGCTCGGGGACAGGGGGCGCAGATACGCAGTATTTT. This rearrangement joins TRBV7-9 to TRBJ2-3; TRBD1 agrees at 12 bases. Germline V gene lookup returns CDR1 SEHNR and CDR2 FQNEAQ (reference sequence). V dropped 4 bases and J dropped 4; count of bases not matched to a gene: 3. This CDR3 region has 15 residues.

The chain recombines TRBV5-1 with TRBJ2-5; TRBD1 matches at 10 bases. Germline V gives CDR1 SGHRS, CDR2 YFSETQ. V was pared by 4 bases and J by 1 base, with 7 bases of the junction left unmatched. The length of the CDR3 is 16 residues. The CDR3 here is CASSLGQGIGQETQYF. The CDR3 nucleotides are TGCGCCAGCAGCCTGGGACAGGGGATAGGCCAAGAGACCCAGTACTTC.

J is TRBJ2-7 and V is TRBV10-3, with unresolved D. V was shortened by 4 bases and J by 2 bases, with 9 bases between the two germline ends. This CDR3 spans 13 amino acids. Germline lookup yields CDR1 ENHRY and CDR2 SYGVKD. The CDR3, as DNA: TGTGCCATCAGTGGGGCTGCCACCTACGAGCAGTACTTC. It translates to CAISGAATYEQYF.

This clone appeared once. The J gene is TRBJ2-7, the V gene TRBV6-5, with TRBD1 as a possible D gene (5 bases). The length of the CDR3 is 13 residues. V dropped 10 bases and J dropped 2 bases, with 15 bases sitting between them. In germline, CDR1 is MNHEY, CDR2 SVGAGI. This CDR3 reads CATQGQRAYEQYF. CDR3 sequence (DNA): TGTGCCACCCAAGGACAAAGGGCCTACGAGCAGTACTTC.

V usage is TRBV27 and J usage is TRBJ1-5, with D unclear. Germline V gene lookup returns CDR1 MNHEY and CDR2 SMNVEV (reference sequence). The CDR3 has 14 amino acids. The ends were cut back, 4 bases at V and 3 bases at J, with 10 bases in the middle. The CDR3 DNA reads TGTGCCAGCAGTTCCCGACGGGACAATCAGCCCCAGCATTTT. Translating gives CASSSRRDNQPQHF.

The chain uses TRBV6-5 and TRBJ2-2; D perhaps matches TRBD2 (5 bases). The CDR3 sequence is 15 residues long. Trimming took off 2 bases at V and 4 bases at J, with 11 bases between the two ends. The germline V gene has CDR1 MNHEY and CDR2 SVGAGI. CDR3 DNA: TGTGCCAGCAGTTACGTCGCGACTATCACCGGGGAGCTGTTTTTT. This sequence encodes CASSYVATITGELFF.